Listed here is a single T cell receptor (beta chain). Its specific antigen is unknown. Nothing much larger sits one base from this clone, and base qualities are not available. The immunoSEQ Assay, a bias-controlled multiplex PCR, was used to amplify TCRbeta CDR3 regions from genomic DNA. The source study handled its data this way. Within the assay, amplification of reference gene primers was used to estimate how many nucleated cells each sample contained. To quantify the absolute abundance of each unique TCRbeta CDR3 rearrangement, sequence reads were collapsed and filtered. For each sample, productive Simpson clonality was calculated as the square root of Simpson's diversity index across productive rearrangements. The clones in this table, taken by TCRdb from immuneACCESS, are in-frame only. Not every clone is retained; where verified, under half of the shortfall comes from an unresolved V gene, and the cause of the rest is unknown. V, J and clone size were drawn from that table, and D and trimming were deduced from the DNA. This sample comprises roughly 130,000 clones, around three quarters of them detected only once. The ten largest clones add up to around 4% of the sample.

Via the germline V gene, CDR1 is SGDLS and CDR2 YYNGEE. The CDR3 spans 15 residues, from the cysteine through the phenylalanine. Just the 45-base CDR3 DNA is kept, in frame starting at base 1. The trim is 2 bases for V and 0 bases for J, with a gap of 8 bases between the germline ends. The data belong to a study of blood T cell repertoires in COVID-19 (dated by TCRdb to the early 2020s). As for the study more broadly: The collaborator samples originated in the United States, Italy and Spain and spanned the acute and convalescent phases of COVID-19. Where available, HLA class I and class II types were obtained from metadata supplied by the sample provider rather than from assay-based typing. Deeply sampled blood TCRbeta repertoires from subjects exposed to, actively infected with, or recovered from COVID-19 were included in the dataset. A de-identified subject ID, COVID-19 status, age in years and sex were almost always included in the sample metadata. The material from the prospective study consisted of cDNA or gDNA derived from T cells, B-cell-depleted T cells, or PBMCs. The samples were drawn from the first 160 participants of the ongoing ImmuneRACE study and from 950 to 1,500 subjects provided by 6 global collaborators. A freely available public database, intended as a resource for researchers studying the immune response to SARS-CoV-2, is where the repertoires were released. General findings and caveats noted by the study authors: How much clinical and demographic metadata was included differed by source and by participant, and the metadata was provided uncurated.

Each collaborating institution followed its own protocols to collect whole blood in K2EDTA tubes. For TCRbeta analysis, collaborators shipped samples in one of three forms: frozen whole blood, isolated PBMCs, or DNA extracted from either of those sample types. The V gene is TRBV9 and the J gene is TRBJ2-2; no D gene can be assigned with confidence. The TCR originated in a man aged 60 to 75 with acute or convalescent COVID-19. The sequenced sample consisted of peripheral blood. The nucleotides are TGTGCCAGCAGCGTTTCCGAGCCGAACACCGGGGAGCTGTTTTTT. It is translated as CASSVSEPNTGELFF.